These 3 T cell receptor beta chains were sequenced from one sample in a study of CD8 T cells in ankylosing spondylitis (dated by TCRdb to about 2017). The library relied on 5' RACE. The instrument was an Illumina HiSeq 2500. TCRdb applied fastp at Q25 and MiXCR to the public reads, then kept only in-frame beta chains. Rows are unified per CDR3 protein, each entry keeping the most common DNA and genes. The sample table lists some 270,000 distinct CDR3 sequences, approximately 20% of them with a count of one. 25% to 40% of the sample is in the top ten clones. Sequences were obtained from blood, either unsorted or a sorted T cell fraction (not recorded which). The source is a male donor with ankylosing spondylitis or in good health (not recorded which).

This clonotype was observed a handful of times. The rearrangement uses TRBV20-1 and TRBJ2-1; 11 nucleotides align to TRBD2. Germline V gene data show CDR1 as DFQATT and CDR2 as SNEGSKA (reference sequence). The CDR3 runs 16 residues. J was trimmed by 2 bases and V by 2 bases; bases with no gene match: 5. CDR3 amino acids: CSARRGSGRAYNEQFF. In nucleotides, the CDR3 is TGCAGTGCTAGAAGGGGTAGCGGGAGGGCCTACAATGAGCAGTTCTTC.

This chain joins TRBV4-1 and TRBJ2-1, with unresolved D. The V end was cut by 3 bases, the J end by 5 bases, with 8 bases between. The CDR3 spans 13 residues. The germline gives CDR1 MGHRA, CDR2 YSYEKL. DNA of the CDR3: TGCGCCAGCAGCCATTCCACGGACAATGAGCAGTTCTTC. Its translation is CASSHSTDNEQFF.

The chain has TRBV15 and TRBJ2-1; 10 bases are shared with TRBD2. Germline CDR1 reads LNHNV; CDR2 reads YYDKDF (reference sequence). The junction had 3 bases not matched to a gene; V was cut back by 0 bases and J by 4 bases. This CDR3 comprises 16 residues. The CDR3 sequence: CATSREGSGRYNEQFF. The CDR3 nucleotides read TGTGCCACCAGCAGAGAGGGTAGCGGGAGGTACAATGAGCAGTTCTTC.